These T cell receptor beta chains were read from a single sample in a study of blood T cell repertoires in COVID-19. Sequencing was performed with immunoSEQ multiplex PCR; in TCRdb, only in-frame clones are kept and a portion is missing. Of roughly 70,000 clones in the sample, about 91% were seen once. The sample was peripheral blood. The receptors were gathered from a human donor with active COVID-19. The donor label of this sample is uncertain. Each CDR3 is given with its conserved first and last residue. Each record gives: J gene, D gene, V gene, clone size, CDR3 DNA, CDR3 protein. D genes are given only for firm matches. Not all rows give a size; the values are once, few, many and, for expanded clones, a class.

TRBJ1-1,.,TRBV2,.,TGTGCCAGCAGTGAAGAAACAGGGACCACTGAAGCTTTCTTT,CASSEETGTTEAFF
TRBJ1-2,.,TRBV6-5,.,TGTGCCAGCAGCCCAGGGGCTAACTATGGCTACACCTTC,CASSPGANYGYTF
TRBJ2-1,.,TRBV7-2,.,TGTGCCAGCAGCTTACCTAAGAATGAGCAGTTCTTC,CASSLPKNEQFF
TRBJ1-2,.,TRBV12-3/TRBV12-4,.,TGTGCCAGCAGTCCCCAGGAGGACTATGGCTACACCTTC,CASSPQEDYGYTF
TRBJ2-7,TRBD2,TRBV7-2,.,TGTGCCAGCAGCTTAGTGGCTAGCGGAGCCTACGAGCAGTACTTC,CASSLVASGAYEQYF
TRBJ2-7,.,TRBV5-5,.,TGTGCCAGCAGCTTGGGTCGGGACTACGAGCAGTACTTC,CASSLGRDYEQYF
TRBJ2-3,.,TRBV11-3,.,TGTGCCAGCAGCTTATGGGCGGAGGCGGATACGCAGTATTTT,CASSLWAEADTQYF
TRBJ2-5,TRBD2,TRBV28,.,TGTGCCAGCAGTTTACTAGCGGGAGGTCGGTTGACCCAGTACTTC,CASSLLAGGRLTQYF
TRBJ1-6,TRBD1,TRBV30,.,TGTGCCTGCCCGGGACAGTACCTCTCCTATAATTCACCCCTCCACTTT,CACPGQYLSYNSPLHF
TRBJ2-7,.,TRBV5-4,.,TGTGCCAGCAGCTCTGGCAGAAGCTACGAGCAGTACTTC,CASSSGRSYEQYF
TRBJ2-7,TRBD2,TRBV2,.,TGTGCCAGCAGCCGATCCTGGACTAGCTCAGAGCAGTACTTC,CASSRSWTSSEQYF
TRBJ1-2,.,TRBV19,once,TGTGCCAGTAGTATAGGGCACGGGGATGGCTACACCTTC,CASSIGHGDGYTF
TRBJ2-1,TRBD2,TRBV5-1,.,TGCGCCAGCAGCGCGGGACTAGCGGGAGGATCTATCTACAATGAGCAGTTCTTC,CASSAGLAGGSIYNEQFF
TRBJ1-5,.,TRBV6-5,once,TGTGCCAGCAGTTTTCGAGATCAGCCCCAGCATTTT,CASSFRDQPQHF
TRBJ1-6,.,TRBV2,.,TGTGCCAGCAGAGCAACAGGGAATTCACCCCTCCACTTT,CASRATGNSPLHF
TRBJ1-4,.,TRBV19,.,TGTGCCAGTAGGGCGGGTGAAAAACTGTTTTTT,CASRAGEKLFF
TRBJ2-7,.,TRBV5-1,.,TGCGCCAGCAGCGGAGGGACCGAATACGAGCAGTACTTC,CASSGGTEYEQYF
TRBJ1-5,TRBD1,TRBV9,.,TGTGCCAGCAGCGTGGGACAGGGGAATCAGCCCCAGCATTTT,CASSVGQGNQPQHF
TRBJ2-7,TRBD1,TRBV24-1,.,TGTGCCACCAGTGAAAACCAGGGGGCTCGCAACGAGCAGTACTTC,CATSENQGARNEQYF
TRBJ1-4,.,TRBV7-2,.,TGTGCCAGCAGCTCGGACAGTGTGTATGAAAAACTGTTTTTT,CASSSDSVYEKLFF
TRBJ2-1,.,TRBV7-7,.,TGTGCCAGCAGCTACGCGTTCGGCTCCTACAATGAGCAGTTCTTC,CASSYAFGSYNEQFF
TRBJ2-7,.,TRBV28,once,TGTGCCAGCAGTTTAACAGGGATCACCTCTCGTTCCTACGAGCAGTACTTC,CASSLTGITSRSYEQYF
TRBJ2-3,TRBD1,TRBV7-9,.,TGTGCCAGCAGCCCACAGGGGGCGCTTAATACGCAGTATTTT,CASSPQGALNTQYF
TRBJ2-1,TRBD2,TRBV24-1,.,TGTGCCACCAGTGACTCTAGCGGGAGAACCTACAATGAGCAGTTCTTC,CATSDSSGRTYNEQFF
TRBJ1-2,.,TRBV5-5,.,TGTGCCAGCAGCGAATGGGCAAACAGGGCCTATGGCTACACCTTC,CASSEWANRAYGYTF
TRBJ2-1,TRBD2,TRBV6-1,.,TGTGCCAGCAGTGAACCTAGCGGGAGCAACAATGAGCAGTTCTTC,CASSEPSGSNNEQFF
TRBJ2-5,TRBD2,TRBV14,.,TGTGCCAGCAGCCTTCGACTAGCGGGAGGCTTACTAGGAGAGACCCAGTACTTC,CASSLRLAGGLLGETQYF
TRBJ2-7,TRBD2,TRBV25-1,.,TGTGCCAGCAGTAGGACTAGCGGGAGCTACGAGCAGTACTTC,CASSRTSGSYEQYF
TRBJ1-3,.,TRBV4-2,.,TGTGCCAGCAGCCAAGATCCCGCGGGCTCTGGAAACACCATATATTTT,CASSQDPAGSGNTIYF
TRBJ2-7,.,TRBV3-1/TRBV3-2,.,TGTGCCAGCAGCAAGGGGGCGGGGTCCGCCTACGAGCAGTACTTC,CASSKGAGSAYEQYF
TRBJ2-5,TRBD2,TRBV5-6,.,TGTGCCAGCAGCTTCCGGGAGGGGCAAGAGACCCAGTACTTC,CASSFREGQETQYF
TRBJ2-5,TRBD1,TRBV2,.,TGTGCCAGCAGCAGTACAGGGGGGGAGACCCAGTACTTC,CASSSTGGETQYF
TRBJ2-3,.,TRBV30,.,TGTGCCTGGGAAACAGGGATTAGCACAGATACGCAGTATTTT,CAWETGISTDTQYF
TRBJ2-1,TRBD2,TRBV18,.,TGTGCCAGCTCATCTCAGGAGACAGGGTTGAAGCGGGAGGGCCTGGAGAATGAGCAGTTCTTC,CASSSQETGLKREGLENEQFF
TRBJ2-5,.,TRBV9,.,TGTGCCAGCAGCGTTCTTGGGTCCGCGGGGACCCAGTACTTC,CASSVLGSAGTQYF
TRBJ2-5,TRBD2,TRBV28,.,TGTGCCAGCAGTTTGGCGGGAGGGCCCAGGGGAGAGACCCAGTACTTC,CASSLAGGPRGETQYF
TRBJ2-5,.,TRBV6-5,.,TGTGCCAGCAGACCTTGGCGGAGGCAAGAGACCCAGTACTTC,CASRPWRRQETQYF
TRBJ1-3,TRBD1,TRBV11-2,.,TGTGCCAGCAGGCGGACAGGGCGAAACACCATATATTTT,CASRRTGRNTIYF
TRBJ2-4,.,TRBV28,.,TGTGCCAGCACCACACGGGACTCGGGCATTCAGTACTTC,CASTTRDSGIQYF
TRBJ2-1,.,TRBV4-3,.,TGCGCCAGCAGCCAACGGGCGGGACCTTCGAGCTCCAATGAGCAGTTCTTC,CASSQRAGPSSSNEQFF
TRBJ1-2,.,TRBV12-5,.,TGTGCTAGTGGTTTGGACGGGAACTTTCCGCTTTTGGGCTACACCTTC,CASGLDGNFPLLGYTF
TRBJ1-5,TRBD1,TRBV12-5,.,TGTGCTAGTGGTTTCCCCAGGGGGCAAAATCAGCCCCAGCATTTT,CASGFPRGQNQPQHF
TRBJ1-2,TRBD1,TRBV5-8,.,TGTGCCAGGAGGGACAGGTCCAACTATGGCTACACCTTC,CARRDRSNYGYTF
TRBJ1-3,.,TRBV30,once,TGTGCCTGGAGCCAGGGGTCCTCTGGAAACACCATATATTTT,CAWSQGSSGNTIYF
TRBJ2-1,TRBD2,TRBV12-3/TRBV12-4,.,TGTGCCAGCAGGAAACTAGCGGATGAGCAGTTCTTC,CASRKLADEQFF
TRBJ2-3,.,TRBV5-1,.,TGCGCCAGCAGCTACTCGAGCACAGATACGCAGTATTTT,CASSYSSTDTQYF
TRBJ2-6,.,TRBV27,.,TGTGCCAGCAGTTTCGGGGGTGCTGGGGCCAACGTCCTGACTTTC,CASSFGGAGANVLTF
TRBJ1-1,.,TRBV28,.,TGTGCCAGCACCCAGGTGAACACTGAAGCTTTCTTT,CASTQVNTEAFF
TRBJ2-2,TRBD2,TRBV24-1,.,TGTGCCACCGGGGGGGGGAACACCGGGGAGCTGTTTTTT,CATGGGNTGELFF
TRBJ2-7,TRBD1,TRBV7-9,.,TGTGCCAGCACCGGGACAGTGGGGGAGCAGTACTTC,CASTGTVGEQYF
TRBJ2-3,.,TRBV9,once,TGTGCCAGCAGCGGGGGGGGCTGGACAGATACGCAGTATTTT,CASSGGGWTDTQYF
TRBJ2-1,TRBD1,TRBV9,.,TGTGCCAGCAGCGTGAGGACAGGGTCGGGCGATGAGCAGTTCTTC,CASSVRTGSGDEQFF
TRBJ1-1,TRBD1,TRBV5-1,once,TGCGCCAGCAGCTTGGTGGGACAGGACACTGAAGCTTTCTTT,CASSLVGQDTEAFF
TRBJ2-7,.,TRBV6-2/TRBV6-3,.,TGTGCCAGCAGTTATCCATCCTACGAGCAGTACTTC,CASSYPSYEQYF
TRBJ2-5,.,TRBV19,.,TGTGCCAGTAGTATAGATCGAGGGCAAGAGACCCAGTACTTC,CASSIDRGQETQYF
TRBJ2-2,TRBD1,TRBV10-2,.,TGCGCCAGCAGATTGGTACAGGGGGCCGGGGAGCTGTTTTTT,CASRLVQGAGELFF
TRBJ1-1,.,TRBV27,.,TGTGCCAGCAGTAGACTCATGAACACTGAAGCTTTCTTT,CASSRLMNTEAFF
TRBJ2-3,TRBD2,TRBV4-3,.,TGCGCCAGCAGCCAACAGACCTTACTAGCGGGAGGGGTGGGCACAGATACGCAGTATTTT,CASSQQTLLAGGVGTDTQYF
TRBJ1-4,TRBD1,TRBV29-1,.,TGCAGCGTCCGGACAGGGGCCCAGAATGAAAAACTGTTTTTT,CSVRTGAQNEKLFF
TRBJ2-1,.,TRBV6-5,.,TGTGCCAGCACTATAGAACCGGGCAATGAGCAGTTCTTC,CASTIEPGNEQFF